Listed below are T cell receptor beta chains from one sample, sequenced in a study of graft-versus-host responses after intestinal transplantation. The method was immunoSEQ multiplex PCR; TCRdb's version includes in-frame clones alone and lacks a portion of them. The sample holds roughly 120,000 clones, 90% to 95% seen once. No antigens are known for them. The sample was unstimulated CD4+ T cells sorted from spleen or lymph node cells, taken before transplant. The source of these receptors is a human donor who was the organ donor for an intestinal transplant. The CDR3 runs from the conserved cysteine through the conserved F or W. D genes are given only for firm matches. Size is stated for part of the rows, as once, few or many counts, or as a class when the clone is expanded.

CDR3aa: CSVERWGPGNTIYF
CDR3nt: TGCAGCGTTGAAAGGTGGGGCCCCGGAAACACCATATATTTT
j_gene: TRBJ1-3
v_gene: TRBV29-1
abundance: .
d_gene: .

CDR3aa: CAISDPRDKNYGYTF
CDR3nt: TGTGCCATCAGTGACCCCAGGGACAAAAACTATGGCTACACCTTC
j_gene: TRBJ1-2
v_gene: TRBV10-3
abundance: once
d_gene: .

CDR3aa: CASLKPVEDNVGELFF
CDR3nt: TGTGCCAGCCTAAAGCCGGTTGAGGACAATGTCGGGGAGCTGTTTTTT
j_gene: TRBJ2-2
v_gene: TRBV27
abundance: .
d_gene: .

CDR3aa: CASSLRGSTDTQYF
CDR3nt: TGTGCCAGCAGCTTACGCGGCTCGACAGATACGCAGTATTTT
j_gene: TRBJ2-3
v_gene: TRBV11-2
abundance: .
d_gene: .

CDR3aa: CASSALQVNTEAFF
CDR3nt: TGCGCCAGCAGCGCTTTACAGGTGAACACTGAAGCTTTCTTT
j_gene: TRBJ1-1
v_gene: TRBV5-1
abundance: .
d_gene: .

CDR3aa: CASSRDRGVDEQFF
CDR3nt: TGTGCCAGTAGCCGGGACAGGGGGGTCGATGAGCAGTTCTTC
j_gene: TRBJ2-1
v_gene: TRBV19
abundance: .
d_gene: TRBD1

CDR3aa: CASSDPRDEQFF
CDR3nt: TGTGCCAGCAGTGACCCTAGAGATGAGCAGTTCTTC
j_gene: TRBJ2-1
v_gene: TRBV25-1
abundance: .
d_gene: .

CDR3aa: CASSGTGADTQYF
CDR3nt: TGTGCCAGCAGTGGGACAGGGGCAGATACGCAGTATTTT
j_gene: TRBJ2-3
v_gene: TRBV7-9
abundance: .
d_gene: TRBD1

CDR3aa: CARCSRYEQYF
CDR3nt: TGTGCCCGATGTAGTAGGTACGAGCAGTACTTC
j_gene: TRBJ2-7
v_gene: TRBV13
abundance: .
d_gene: .

CDR3aa: CASSPSGGSNQPQHF
CDR3nt: TGTGCCAGCAGCCCCTCCGGGGGTAGCAATCAGCCCCAGCATTTT
j_gene: TRBJ1-5
v_gene: TRBV6-1
abundance: .
d_gene: .